Shown below are 3 T cell receptor beta chains from a single sample sequenced in a study of PD-L1 blockade in urothelial cancer (dated by TCRdb to the late 2010s). Libraries were constructed by the immunoSEQ multiplex PCR assay. TCRdb obtained this table from immuneACCESS and retained in-frame rearrangements with V and J assigned. These tables miss some clones; where compared with another copy, unresolved V genes account for less than half of the shortfall, and the remainder is unexplained. The sample contains about 80,000 clones, around 90% of them found a single time. 5% to 7% of the sample is taken by the ten largest. The sequences come from PBMCs, collected around atezolizumab (anti-PD-L1) treatment. The receptors shown here come from a woman aged 70-85 years with urothelial cancer.

V gene TRBV19 combines with J gene TRBJ2-3; weak D call: TRBD2 (6 bases). With 6 bases removed from V and 2 bases from J, the gap between germline ends came to 18 bases. The CDR3 has 16 amino acids. CDR1 is LNHDA, CDR2 SQIVND, per germline (reference sequence). In DNA form, the CDR3 reads TGTGCCAGTAGCAAGAGTCCGAGCGGGTACACAGATACGCAGTATTTT. It translates to CASSKSPSGYTDTQYF. Full variable domain (missing parts from reference TRBV19 and TRBJ2-3): DGGITQSPKYLFRKEGQNVTLSCEQNLNHDAMYWYRQDPGQGLRLIYYSQIVNDFQKGDIAEGYSVSREKKESFPLTVTSAQKNPTAFYLCASSKSPSGYTDTQYFGPGTRLTVL.

The rearrangement links TRBV5-6 to TRBJ1-2, with a weak D call TRBD1 (5 bases). The CDR3 runs 13 residues. Trimming stripped 1 base from V and 8 bases from J, with 12 bases between. Germline V gives CDR1 SGHDT, CDR2 YYEEEE. CDR3 sequence: CASSLTGGWGYTF. In DNA, the CDR3 is TGTGCCAGCAGCTTGACGGGGGGATGGGGCTACACCTTC.

Only a few counts were recorded for this clone. The chain employs TRBV5-4 and TRBJ2-1; TRBD1 matches at 7 bases. Losses at the gene ends were 0 bases for V and 6 bases for J; bases not matched to a gene: 3. CDR1 is SGHNT, CDR2 YYREEE, per germline (reference sequence). The CDR3 consists of 14 residues. The CDR3 region is CASSLGPGGNEQFF. DNA for the CDR3: TGTGCCAGCAGCTTGGGCCCAGGGGGCAATGAGCAGTTCTTC.